This paragraph reports one TCR beta chain. The sample belongs to a study of OX40 agonist ivuxolimab in advanced cancers. Study summary: Two patients with cutaneous melanoma and one with hepatocellular carcinoma, three in total, showed partial responses.

Baseline was the first blood sampling point, followed by cycle 4 day 1 and cycle 7 day 1. The CDR3 spans 15 residues. Trimming shortened V by 1 base and J by 3 bases, and 9 bases separated the two germline ends. Germline lookup yields CDR1 SGHTA and CDR2 FQGNSA. The protocol was immunoSEQ multiplex PCR, while the TCRdb copy is restricted to in-frame clones and leaves out a portion. The sample lists about 82,000 clones, roughly 90% seen once, with 0.3% to 0.4% in the top ten. Sequenced here: CD4+ or CD8+ T cells sorted from blood, sampled in a trial of the OX40 agonist ivuxolimab. This clonotype was obtained from an adult with an advanced solid tumor such as melanoma, head and neck, liver or kidney cancer. This chain uses TRBV7-2 with TRBJ2-2, with D possibly being TRBD1 (6 bases). In DNA form, the CDR3 reads TGTGCCAGCAGCTTAGTCACAGGGCACACCGGGGAGCTGTTTTTT. Translated, it gives CASSLVTGHTGELFF.